The 9 T cell receptor beta chains in this list originate from one sample, sequenced in a study of blood T cell repertoires in COVID-19. Clones were sequenced by immunoSEQ multiplex PCR, and TCRdb holds only the in-frame ones, with some missing. This table holds a few hundred thousand clones, 84% found once. The specimen was PBMCs or T cells enriched from blood (not recorded which). The receptors shown here come from a woman aged 40 to 50 who had recovered from COVID-19.

This chain joins TRBV4-1 and TRBJ1-4; 8 bases are a match to TRBD1. J gave up 7 bases and V 6 bases, and 7 bases lay outside the gene matches. The CDR3 consists of 14 residues. Looked up from germline, CDR1 is MGHRA and CDR2 is YSYEKL. CDR3 coding DNA: TGCGCCAGCAGGAATCAGGGGGCTGTTGAAAAACTGTTTTTT. Amino acid sequence: CASRNQGAVEKLFF.

Only a few counts were recorded for this clone. V gene TRBV7-9 combines with J gene TRBJ1-6; possibly TRBD1 for D (6 bases). The CDR3 is 15 residues long. The V and J ends lost 5 bases and 7 bases respectively, with 15 bases between them. Germline V lookup: CDR1 SEHNR, CDR2 FQNEAQ (reference sequence). CDR3 loop: CASSPDGTLNSPLHF. The CDR3 nucleotides read TGTGCCAGCAGCCCGGACGGGACACTGAATTCACCCCTCCACTTT.

This chain joins TRBV18 and TRBJ1-6, with 7 bases that match TRBD1. CDR3 size: 14 residues. V was clipped by 1 base and J by 12 bases; unmatched bases: 6. The germline V gene has CDR1 KGHSH and CDR2 LQKENI. The DNA of the CDR3 is TGTGCCAGCTCACCACAGACAGGGTTGCTACCCCTCCACTTT. Its protein is CASSPQTGLLPLHF. The full variable domain, in which reference TRBV18 and TRBJ1-6 provide the parts outside the CDR3, is NAGVMQNPRHLVRRRGQEARLRCSPMKGHSHVYWYRQLPEEGLKFMVYLQKENIIDESGMPKERFSAEFPKEGPSILRIQQVVRGDSAAYFCASSPQTGLLPLHFGNGTRLTVT.

This chain joins TRBV7-9 and TRBJ1-4; 9 bases map to TRBD1. The germline V gene encodes CDR1 SEHNR and CDR2 FQNEAQ (reference sequence). CDR3 size: 16 residues. With 3 bases clipped from V and 8 bases from J, the junction kept 10 bases outside the gene matches. As DNA, the CDR3 is TGTGCCAGCAGCTTCTATAAGGGGACAGGGCTCGAAAAACTGTTTTTT. Its protein product is CASSFYKGTGLEKLFF. Full variable domain (outside the CDR3, taken from reference TRBV7-9 and TRBJ1-4): DTGVSQNPRHKITKRGQNVTFRCDPISEHNRLYWYRQTLGQGPEFLTYFQNEAQLEKSRLLSDRFSAERPKGSFSTLEIQRTEQGDSAMYLCASSFYKGTGLEKLFFGSGTQLSVL.

The J gene is TRBJ2-7, the V gene TRBV12-3 or TRBV12-4, with TRBD1 as a possible D gene (5 bases). The CDR3 has 12 residues. V was trimmed by 3 bases and J by 6 bases, leaving 9 bases between them. DNA of the CDR3: TGTGCCAGCAGTTTCTTTGGGGCCGAGCAGTACTTC. It codes for CASSFFGAEQYF.

The chain employs TRBV11-3 and TRBJ2-3; D perhaps matches TRBD2 (5 bases). Germline CDR1 reads SGHNT; CDR2 reads YENEEA. V was cut by 1 base and J by 2 bases, with 7 bases left in between. CDR3 length equals 14 residues. Here the CDR3 reads CASSLGGNTDTQYF. The CDR3 nucleotides read TGTGCCAGCAGCTTAGGAGGGAACACAGATACGCAGTATTTT.

The V and J genes are TRBV7-2 and TRBJ1-5; D remains unclear. Trimming cost V 2 bases and J 6 bases, with 5 bases left between them. There are 12 residues in the CDR3. Germline V CDR1 and CDR2: SGHTA, FQGNSA. The CDR3 is CASSLTGQPQHF. The CDR3 DNA sequence: TGTGCCAGCAGCTTAACTGGTCAGCCCCAGCATTTT.

The chain recombines TRBV7-2 with TRBJ1-2, with a possible D match to TRBD1 (5 bases). Germline loops: CDR1 SGHTA, CDR2 FQGNSA. The V end lost 5 bases, the J end lost 6 bases, and 19 bases lay between the germline ends. There are 15 residues in the CDR3. The CDR3 DNA is TGTGCCAGCAGCGGACGAACACCGGGACTAGATGGCTACACCTTC. As protein: CASSGRTPGLDGYTF.

The chain links TRBV4-3 to TRBJ2-5, with D maybe TRBD2 (5 bases). The CDR3 consists of 15 residues. The ends were cut back, 4 bases at V and 1 base at J, with 13 bases in the middle. From germline, CDR1 is LGHNA and CDR2 YSLEER. CDR3 nucleotide sequence: TGCGCCAGCAGCCGAGGGATAGCAGCCCAAGAGACCCAGTACTTC. It yields the protein CASSRGIAAQETQYF.